These 24 T cell receptor beta chains came from one sample sequenced in a study of T-cell memory formation after mild COVID-19. TCRdb re-derived calls from the 5' RACE reads in MiXCR, one entry per CDR3 protein. Of hundreds of thousands of distinct CDR3 sequences in the sample, roughly 20% were seen once. Sequenced: PBMCs or a T cell subset sorted from them (not recorded which). Receptors were obtained from an adult woman who had mild COVID-19 (a few samples of this study predate the infection). Cell type and time point are not known.

The chain joins TRBV18 to TRBJ2-7; unclear D gene. The germline gives CDR1 KGHSH, CDR2 LQKENI. Trimming pared 0 bases from V and 6 bases from J, leaving 9 bases between. The CDR3 contains 13 residues. CDR3 DNA sequence: TGTGCCAGCTCACCACCATGGGGAAGCGAGCAGTACTTC. Amino acid sequence: CASSPPWGSEQYF. Looking up the rest from reference TRBV18 and TRBJ2-7 gives the full variable domain: NAGVMQNPRHLVRRRGQEARLRCSPMKGHSHVYWYRQLPEEGLKFMVYLQKENIIDESGMPKERFSAEFPKEGPSILRIQQVVRGDSAAYFCASSPPWGSEQYFGPGTRLTVT.

The gene calls are TRBV6-5 and TRBJ1-2; D possibly corresponds to TRBD1 (6 bases). Trimming pared 5 bases from V and 8 bases from J, leaving 18 bases between. The germline gives CDR1 MNHEY, CDR2 SVGAGI. This CDR3 comprises 14 residues. In nucleotides, the CDR3 is TGTGCCAGCAGTCACGGGACAACCCAAGGGGGCTACACCTTC. This gives the protein CASSHGTTQGGYTF.

This clonotype appeared many times. The chain has TRBV5-6 and TRBJ2-7, with 11 bases that match TRBD1. The CDR3 extends over 15 amino acids. Germline loops: CDR1 SGHDT, CDR2 YYEEEE. V lost 0 bases and J lost 2; bases outside the gene matches: 1. The CDR3 spells CASSLAGQGAYEQYF. CDR3 nucleotide sequence: TGTGCCAGCAGCTTGGCGGGACAGGGGGCCTACGAGCAGTACTTC.

The chain is built from TRBV7-6 and TRBJ2-2, with 7 bases identical to TRBD1. There are 16 residues in the CDR3. Germline CDR1 is SGHVS and CDR2 is FNYEAQ. Trimming at V came to 5 bases and at J to 4 bases, leaving 10 bases not matched to a gene. The CDR3 DNA reads as TGTGCCAGCAGCGTATACAGGGGTACGGGCACCGGGGAGCTGTTTTTT. Protein: CASSVYRGTGTGELFF.

This chain's CDR3 is CASSPGAGQGGTGELFF. The CDR3 nucleotides are TGTGCCAGCAGCCCTGGGGCGGGACAGGGAGGAACCGGGGAGCTGTTTTTT. V and J are TRBV7-6 and TRBJ2-2, with 9 bases matching TRBD1. Germline V gene sequence: CDR1 SGHVS, CDR2 FNYEAQ. The V segment lost 5 bases and the J segment 5 bases; nucleotides outside the gene matches: 12. This CDR3 contains 17 residues.

This rearrangement joins TRBV7-9 to TRBJ2-1; 10 positions match TRBD2. This CDR3 is built from 16 residues. V shed 5 bases, J shed 8 bases, and the junction held 12 bases outside the gene matches. The V gene's germline CDR1 is SEHNR and CDR2 FQNEAQ (reference sequence). The CDR3 region is CASSQAQAGGAHEQFF. In DNA form, the CDR3 reads TGTGCCAGCAGCCAAGCTCAAGCGGGAGGGGCCCATGAGCAGTTCTTC.

This clonotype was counted between two and nine times. In DNA, the CDR3 is TGTGCCAGCAGCGTCTCGGGTTCCACTGAAGCTTTCTTT. Residues: CASSVSGSTEAFF. The chain carries TRBV9 and TRBJ1-1; D is uncertain. Germline lookup yields CDR1 SGDLS and CDR2 YYNGEE. Trimming left V 2 bases short and J 4 bases short, with 9 bases between. CDR3 length equals 13 residues.

CDR3 bases: TGTGCCAGCAGTTTCAGGGAGTGGAATTCACCCCTCCACTTT. This sequence encodes CASSFREWNSPLHF. The chain carries TRBV27 and TRBJ1-6; the D gene is possibly TRBD1 (5 bases). Germline V CDR1 and CDR2: MNHEY, SMNVEV (reference sequence). Trimming removed 3 bases at V and 7 bases at J, with 10 bases between. The CDR3 loop spans 14 amino acids.

This chain uses TRBV12-3 or TRBV12-4 with TRBJ1-2, with 8 bases fitting TRBD1. This CDR3 has 16 amino acids. V was clipped by 1 base and J by 3 bases; unmatched bases: 7. CDR3 in amino acids: CASSLGTGTGYYGYTF. In DNA form, the CDR3 reads TGTGCCAGCAGTTTAGGGACAGGGACCGGGTACTATGGCTACACCTTC.

This chain joins TRBV24-1 and TRBJ1-1; D remains unclear. This CDR3 is 13 amino acids long. Trimming took off 9 bases at V and 3 bases at J, with 13 bases between the two ends. Germline V gives CDR1 KGHDR, CDR2 SFDVKD. CDR3 sequence reads: CATQKMGYTEAFF. CDR3 nucleotide sequence: TGTGCCACCCAGAAAATGGGGTACACTGAAGCTTTCTTT.

This clonotype was recorded a few times. The chain carries TRBV3-2 and TRBJ2-1. TRBV3-2 is given as a pseudogene. There are 14 residues in the CDR3. This CDR3 reads CASSLLWQECEQFF. The DNA for the CDR3 is TGTGCCAGCAGCCTCCTCTGGCAGGAGTGTGAGCAGTTCTTC.

The V call is TRBV30, the J call TRBJ2-7, with TRBD1 matching over 9 bases. This CDR3 spans 15 amino acids. Trimming at V came to 2 bases and at J to 1 base, leaving 6 bases not matched to a gene. CDR1 GTSNPN and CDR2 SVGIG come from the germline V gene (reference sequence). For the CDR3, the DNA is TGTGCCTGGAGTTTAACCGGGACAGGGTCCTACGAGCAGTACTTC. Translation gives CAWSLTGTGSYEQYF. Supplemented by reference TRBV30 and TRBJ2-7, the full variable domain reads SQTIHQWPATLVQPVGSPLSLECTVEGTSNPNLYWYRQAAGRGLQLLFYSVGIGQISSEVPQNLSASRPQDRQFILSSKKLLLSDSGFYLCAWSLTGTGSYEQYFGPGTRLTVT.

This clonotype was recorded a few times. This chain uses TRBV7-2 with TRBJ2-3; 9 bases match TRBD2. Germline CDR1 and CDR2: SGHTA and FQGNSA. CDR3 length equals 16 residues. V dropped 3 bases and J dropped 5; count of bases not matched to a gene: 9. CDR3 residues: CASSFKAGGALDTQYF. The CDR3, as DNA: TGTGCCAGCAGCTTTAAAGCGGGGGGAGCGCTAGATACGCAGTATTTT.

There are a few counts of this clonotype. The rearrangement links TRBV2 to TRBJ1-1; TRBD1 matches 7 bases. The CDR3 is 13 amino acids. Trimming cost V 3 bases and J 6 bases; bases outside gene matches: 4. Germline-derived CDR1 and CDR2 are SNHLY and FYNNEI. DNA of the CDR3: TGTGCCAGCAGTGAGAGACAGGGCGCTGAAGCTTTCTTT. This encodes CASSERQGAEAFF. Full variable domain (missing parts from reference TRBV2 and TRBJ1-1): EPEVTQTPSHQVTQMGQEVILRCVPISNHLYFYWYRQILGQKVEFLVSFYNNEISEKSEIFDDQFSVERPDGSNFTLKIRSTKLEDSAMYFCASSERQGAEAFFGQGTRLTVV.

This clonotype was observed a handful of times. A much larger clone sits a single nucleotide away, making a read error possible. V and J are TRBV6-2 or TRBV6-3 and TRBJ1-1; D not certain. Germline V gene data show CDR1 as MNHEY and CDR2 as SVGEGT. This CDR3 has 11 residues. V lost 7 bases, J lost 2 bases, and 5 bases lay in between. The CDR3 nucleotides are TGTGCCAGCATCCAAAACACTGAAGCTTTCTTT. The encoded protein is CASIQNTEAFF.

V gene TRBV7-9 combines with J gene TRBJ2-5; 11 bases are shared with TRBD2. This CDR3 comprises 16 residues. J was trimmed by 0 bases and V by 5 bases; bases with no gene match: 5. Germline V CDR1 and CDR2: SEHNR, FQNEAQ (reference sequence). CDR3 protein: CASSLPSGRYQETQYF. In DNA, the CDR3 is TGTGCCAGCAGCCTCCCTAGCGGGAGGTACCAAGAGACCCAGTACTTC.

The chain employs TRBV11-2 and TRBJ1-1, with 7 bases that match TRBD1. The CDR3 contains 15 residues. CDR1 and CDR2 from the germline V gene are SGHAT and FQNNGV. With V trimmed by 3 bases and J by 2 bases, 6 bases remained unmatched. DNA of the CDR3: TGTGCCAGCAGCTTCAGAGGGGGCGGTAACACTGAAGCTTTCTTT. Amino acids: CASSFRGGGNTEAFF. Combining the CDR3 with reference TRBV11-2 and TRBJ1-1 gives the whole variable domain EAGVAQSPRYKIIEKRQSVAFWCNPISGHATLYWYQQILGQGPKLLIQFQNNGVVDDSQLPKDRFSAERLKGVDSTLKIQPAKLEDSAVYLCASSFRGGGNTEAFFGQGTRLTVV.

The chain links TRBV5-6 to TRBJ1-1; no clear D. Germline V CDR1 and CDR2: SGHDT, YYEEEE. This CDR3 region has 13 residues. The germline V and J ends were trimmed by 4 bases and 4 bases, with 11 bases remaining between them. CDR3 DNA: TGTGCCAGCAGCCCGCTAAGAGCCACTGAAGCTTTCTTT. Protein: CASSPLRATEAFF.

The chain couples TRBV5-6 to TRBJ2-7, with 8 bases matching TRBD1. The CDR3 is 16 residues long. The V gene end was trimmed by 0 bases and the J gene end by 1 base; junction bases not matched to a gene: 6. From germline, CDR1 is SGHDT and CDR2 YYEEEE. CDR3 residues: CASSLAGGAVSYEQYF. CDR3 DNA: TGTGCCAGCAGCTTGGCAGGGGGCGCAGTGTCCTACGAGCAGTACTTC.

This chain uses TRBV21-1 with TRBJ2-1. TRBV21-1 is designated a pseudogene. The CDR3 is 14 amino acids. The CDR3 protein is CASSKKGSHNEQFF. For the CDR3, the DNA is TGTGCCAGCAGCAAGAAAGGATCCCACAATGAGCAGTTCTTC.

CDR3 sequence: CASSSKLASDTDTQYF. In nucleotides, the CDR3 is TGCGCCAGCAGCTCCAAACTAGCGTCCGACACAGATACGCAGTATTTT. The genes are TRBV5-1 and TRBJ2-3; 7 nucleotides line up with TRBD2. After removal of 3 bases from V and 2 bases from J, the junction contained 9 bases not matched to a gene. This CDR3 is built from 16 residues. CDR1 is SGHRS, CDR2 YFSETQ, per germline.

The chain combines TRBV27 with TRBJ2-7, with 10 positions matching TRBD2. This CDR3 has 16 residues. Germline CDR1 is MNHEY and CDR2 is SMNVEV (reference sequence). Trimming took 2 bases from V and 3 from J; bases not matched to a gene: 7. This CDR3 is CASSLPPASGSYEQYF. Written as DNA, the CDR3 is TGTGCCAGCAGTTTACCGCCAGCTAGCGGGAGCTACGAGCAGTACTTC.

This clonotype was observed at least ten times. The chain couples TRBV18 to TRBJ2-7; the D is unclear. The CDR3 sequence is 14 residues long. The V gene lost 4 bases and the J gene lost 0 bases, with 10 bases spanning the gap. CDR1 and CDR2 (germline): KGHSH, LQKENI. In DNA form, the CDR3 reads TGTGCCAGCTCACTCCAACGGACCTCCTACGAGCAGTACTTC. It specifies CASSLQRTSYEQYF.

This clonotype was seen only a few times. This chain joins TRBV5-1 and TRBJ1-2; tentatively, D is TRBD1 (5 bases). The germline V and J ends were trimmed by 4 bases and 5 bases, with 21 bases remaining between them. Germline assignment: CDR1 SGHRS and CDR2 YFSETQ. The CDR3 runs 16 residues. The CDR3 DNA reads as TGCGCCAGCAGCGGGGCGGCGGAGGCCTTTGCTTATGGCTACACCTTC. Amino acids: CASSGAAEAFAYGYTF.